This T cell receptor (beta chain) was profiled in a study of PD-1 blockade in classical Hodgkin lymphoma. Study details: Intravenous infusions of nivolumab 3 mg/kg reached patients every 2 weeks.

The assay was immunoSEQ multiplex PCR, and TCRdb's table has in-frame clones only and misses some. This table has about 27,000 clones, about 90% appearing once. Findings and limits, study-wide: CD4+ TCR diversity, unlike CD8+, climbed significantly by C4D1. The diversity seen at baseline in complete responders resembled that of newly diagnosed patients.

This clone was observed a single time. The antigen is unknown. Exposure to brentuximab vedotin varied, and each patient had relapsed following autologous stem cell transplantation. Isolated CD8+ T cells were derived from thawed PBMCs through magnetic negative selection. Patients showed best responses of complete response, partial response or progressive disease. Trimming pared 3 bases from V and 5 bases from J, leaving 5 bases between. This CDR3 has 12 residues. CDR1 is SGHAT and CDR2 is FQNNGV in the germline V gene. The source material was CD8+ T cells from blood, sampled at baseline. This clonotype originated in a human donor with classical Hodgkin lymphoma. The chain employs TRBV11-2 and TRBJ2-1; no reliable D call. The chain's CDR3 is CASSLGNNEQFF. The CDR3 coding sequence is TGTGCCAGCAGCTTGGGGAACAATGAGCAGTTCTTC.